The present T cell receptor (beta chain) was sequenced within a study of cytomegalovirus exposure and HLA in healthy donors. Measured with immunoSEQ multiplex PCR; TCRdb has only the in-frame clones, and not every one. The table shows over 50,000 clones, with about 95% occurring only once. V lost 7 bases and J lost 1, with 19 bases in between. The length of the CDR3 is 16 residues. The germline V gene encodes CDR1 MDHEN and CDR2 SYDVKM. V gene TRBV28 combines with J gene TRBJ2-5, with D perhaps TRBD2 (7 bases). Sequencing was carried out using PBMCs. The sequence came from a woman younger than 30 in good health and CMV-seronegative. CDR3: CASTPGGGGLQETQYF. CDR3 nucleotides: TGTGCCAGCACCCCGGGAGGCGGGGGCCTCCAAGAGACCCAGTACTTC.